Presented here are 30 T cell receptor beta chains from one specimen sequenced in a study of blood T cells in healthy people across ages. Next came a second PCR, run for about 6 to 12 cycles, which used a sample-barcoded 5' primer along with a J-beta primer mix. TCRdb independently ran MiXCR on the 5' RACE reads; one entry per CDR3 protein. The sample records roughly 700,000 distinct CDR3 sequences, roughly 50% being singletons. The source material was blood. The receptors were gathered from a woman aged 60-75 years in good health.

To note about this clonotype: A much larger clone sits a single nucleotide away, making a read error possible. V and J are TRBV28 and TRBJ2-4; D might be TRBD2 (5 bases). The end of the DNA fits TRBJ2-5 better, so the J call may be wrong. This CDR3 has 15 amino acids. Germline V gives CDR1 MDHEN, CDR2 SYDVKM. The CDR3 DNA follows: TGTGCCGGCAGTGGACCAGGACTGACGGAGGAGACCCAGTACTTC. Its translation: CAGSGPGLTEETQYF.

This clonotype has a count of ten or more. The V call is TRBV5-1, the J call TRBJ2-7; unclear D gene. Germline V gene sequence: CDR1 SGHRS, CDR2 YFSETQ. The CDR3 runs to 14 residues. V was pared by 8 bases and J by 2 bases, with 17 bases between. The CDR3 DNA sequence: TGCGCCAGTAAGTCCCCCGCTATCCCCTACGAGCAGTACTTC. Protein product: CASKSPAIPYEQYF.

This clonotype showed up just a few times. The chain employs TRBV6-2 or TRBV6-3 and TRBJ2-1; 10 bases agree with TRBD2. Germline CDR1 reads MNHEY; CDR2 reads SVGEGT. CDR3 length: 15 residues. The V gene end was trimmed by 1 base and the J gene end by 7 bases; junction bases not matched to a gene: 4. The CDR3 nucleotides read TGTGCCAGCAGTTACTTGCTAGCGGGGGCGAATGAGCAGTTCTTC. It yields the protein CASSYLLAGANEQFF.

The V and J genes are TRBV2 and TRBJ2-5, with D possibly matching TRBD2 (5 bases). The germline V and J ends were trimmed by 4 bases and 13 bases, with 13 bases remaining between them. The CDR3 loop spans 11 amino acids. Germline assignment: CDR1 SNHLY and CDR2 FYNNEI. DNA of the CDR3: TGTGCCAGCAGTGGCCAGGAGGACCTGTACTTC. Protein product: CASSGQEDLYF. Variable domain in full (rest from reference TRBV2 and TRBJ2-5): EPEVTQTPSHQVTQMGQEVILRCVPISNHLYFYWYRQILGQKVEFLVSFYNNEISEKSEIFDDQFSVERPDGSNFTLKIRSTKLEDSAMYFCASSGQEDLYFGPGTRLLVL.

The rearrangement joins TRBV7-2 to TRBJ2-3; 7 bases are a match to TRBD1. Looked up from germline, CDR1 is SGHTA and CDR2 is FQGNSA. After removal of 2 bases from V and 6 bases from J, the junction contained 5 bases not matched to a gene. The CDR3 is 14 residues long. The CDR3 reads CASSLRGGEDTQYF. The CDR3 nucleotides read TGTGCCAGCAGCTTAAGAGGGGGCGAGGATACGCAGTATTTT.

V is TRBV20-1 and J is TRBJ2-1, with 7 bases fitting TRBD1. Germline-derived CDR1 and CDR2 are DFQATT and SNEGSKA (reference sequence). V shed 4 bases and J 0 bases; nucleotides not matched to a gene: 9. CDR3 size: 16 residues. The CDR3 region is CSAILGGLSSYNEQFF. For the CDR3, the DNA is TGCAGTGCTATACTAGGGGGCTTGAGCTCCTACAATGAGCAGTTCTTC.

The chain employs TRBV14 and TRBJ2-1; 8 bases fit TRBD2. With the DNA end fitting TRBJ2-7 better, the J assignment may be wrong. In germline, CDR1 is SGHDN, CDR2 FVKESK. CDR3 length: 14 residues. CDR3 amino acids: CASAGLGPYNEQYF. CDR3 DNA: TGTGCCAGCGCGGGACTAGGCCCTTACAATGAGCAGTACTTC.

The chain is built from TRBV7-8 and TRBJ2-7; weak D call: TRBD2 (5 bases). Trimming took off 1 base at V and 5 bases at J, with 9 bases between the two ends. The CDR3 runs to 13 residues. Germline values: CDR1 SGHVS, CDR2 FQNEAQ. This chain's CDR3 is CASSLDSGDEQYF. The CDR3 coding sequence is TGTGCCAGCAGCTTAGATTCCGGGGACGAGCAGTACTTC.

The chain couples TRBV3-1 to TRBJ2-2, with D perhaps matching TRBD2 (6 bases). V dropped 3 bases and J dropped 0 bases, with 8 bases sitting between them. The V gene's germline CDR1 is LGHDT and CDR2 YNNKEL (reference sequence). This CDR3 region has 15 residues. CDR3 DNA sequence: TGTGCCAGCAGCCAGGCGGGAACGAACACCGGGGAGCTGTTTTTT. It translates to CASSQAGTNTGELFF.

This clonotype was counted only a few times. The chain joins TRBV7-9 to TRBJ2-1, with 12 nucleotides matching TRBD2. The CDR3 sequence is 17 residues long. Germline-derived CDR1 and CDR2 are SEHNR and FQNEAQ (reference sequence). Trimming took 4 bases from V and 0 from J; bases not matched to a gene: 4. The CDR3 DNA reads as TGTGCCAGCAGCTCCCAGACTAGCGGGAGCTCCTACAATGAGCAGTTCTTC. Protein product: CASSSQTSGSSYNEQFF.

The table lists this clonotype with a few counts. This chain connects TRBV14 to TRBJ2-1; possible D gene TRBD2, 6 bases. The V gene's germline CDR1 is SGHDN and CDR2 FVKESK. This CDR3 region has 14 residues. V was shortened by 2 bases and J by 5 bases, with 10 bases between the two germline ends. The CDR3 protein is CASSQRGRHNEQFF. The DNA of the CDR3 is TGTGCCAGCAGCCAACGGGGGAGACACAATGAGCAGTTCTTC.

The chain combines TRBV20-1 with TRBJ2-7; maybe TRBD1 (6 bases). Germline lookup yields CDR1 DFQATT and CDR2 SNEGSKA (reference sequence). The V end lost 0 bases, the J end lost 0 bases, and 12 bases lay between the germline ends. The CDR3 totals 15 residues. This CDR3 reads CSARDRDTSSYEQYF. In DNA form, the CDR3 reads TGCAGTGCTAGAGACCGGGACACCAGCTCCTACGAGCAGTACTTC.

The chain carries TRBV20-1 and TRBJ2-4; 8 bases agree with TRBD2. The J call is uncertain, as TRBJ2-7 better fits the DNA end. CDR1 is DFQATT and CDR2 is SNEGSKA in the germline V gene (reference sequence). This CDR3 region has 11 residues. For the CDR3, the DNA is TGCAGTGCTCCGGGGGGGCACGAGCAGTACTTC. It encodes CSAPGGHEQYF.

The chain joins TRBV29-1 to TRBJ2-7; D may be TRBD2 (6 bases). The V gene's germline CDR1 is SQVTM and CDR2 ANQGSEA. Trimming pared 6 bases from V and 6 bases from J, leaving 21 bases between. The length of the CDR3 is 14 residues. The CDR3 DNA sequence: TGCAGCGTCGTGGGGACTCTGGGTGAGGTCGAGCAGTACTTC. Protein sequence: CSVVGTLGEVEQYF.

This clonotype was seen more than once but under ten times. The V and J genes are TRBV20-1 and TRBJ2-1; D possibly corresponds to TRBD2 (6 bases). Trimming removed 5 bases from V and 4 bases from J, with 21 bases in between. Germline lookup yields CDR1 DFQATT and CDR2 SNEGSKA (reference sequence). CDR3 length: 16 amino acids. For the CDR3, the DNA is TGCAGTGCTCCCCCCCTTCAGCGGAGCGGGTACAATGAGCAGTTCTTC. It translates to CSAPPLQRSGYNEQFF.

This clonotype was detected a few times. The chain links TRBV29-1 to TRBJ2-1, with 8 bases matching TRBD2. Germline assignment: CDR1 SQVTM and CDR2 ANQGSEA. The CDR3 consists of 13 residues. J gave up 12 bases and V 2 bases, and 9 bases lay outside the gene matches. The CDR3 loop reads CSVEREGTGSQFF. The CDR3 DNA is TGCAGCGTTGAACGGGAGGGTACGGGGTCGCAGTTCTTC.

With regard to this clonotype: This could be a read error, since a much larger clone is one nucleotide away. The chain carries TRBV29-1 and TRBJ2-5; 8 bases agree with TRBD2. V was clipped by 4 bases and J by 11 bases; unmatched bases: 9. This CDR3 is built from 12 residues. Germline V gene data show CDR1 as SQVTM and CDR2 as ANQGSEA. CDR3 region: CSVAPVGRGQYF. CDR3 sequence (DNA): TGCAGCGTTGCCCCGGTCGGGAGGGGGCAGTACTTC. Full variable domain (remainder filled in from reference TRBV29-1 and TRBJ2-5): SAVISQKPSRDICQRGTSLTIQCQVDSQVTMMFWYRQQPGQSLTLIATANQGSEATYESGFVIDKFPISRPNLTFSTLTVSNMSPEDSSIYLCSVAPVGRGQYFGPGTRLLVL.

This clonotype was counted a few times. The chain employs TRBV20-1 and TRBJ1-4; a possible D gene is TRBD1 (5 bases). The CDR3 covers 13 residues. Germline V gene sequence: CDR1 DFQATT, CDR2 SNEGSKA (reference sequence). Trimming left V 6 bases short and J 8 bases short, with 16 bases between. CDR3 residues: CSANSGLGEKLFF. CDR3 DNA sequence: TGCAGTGCCAACTCGGGGCTTGGAGAAAAACTGTTTTTT.

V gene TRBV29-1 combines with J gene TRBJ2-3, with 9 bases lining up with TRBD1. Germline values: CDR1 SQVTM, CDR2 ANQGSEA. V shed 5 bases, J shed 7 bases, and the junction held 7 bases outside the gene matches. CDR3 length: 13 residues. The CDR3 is CSVIGTGTYTQYF. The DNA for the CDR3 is TGCAGCGTTATAGGGACAGGGACCTATACGCAGTATTTT.

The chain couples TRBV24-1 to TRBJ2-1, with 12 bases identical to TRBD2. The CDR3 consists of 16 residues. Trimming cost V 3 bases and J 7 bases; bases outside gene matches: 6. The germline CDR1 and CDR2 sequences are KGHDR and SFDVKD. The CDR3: CATSDELAGGRNEQFF. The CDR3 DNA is TGTGCCACCAGTGATGAGCTAGCGGGAGGGAGGAATGAGCAGTTCTTC.

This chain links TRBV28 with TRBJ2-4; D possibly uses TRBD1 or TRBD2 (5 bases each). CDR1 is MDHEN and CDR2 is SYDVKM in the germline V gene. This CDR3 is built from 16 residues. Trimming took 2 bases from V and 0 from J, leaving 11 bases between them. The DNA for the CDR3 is TGTGCCAGCAGTTTAGGTGGGACGATAGCCAAAAACATTCAGTACTTC. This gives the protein CASSLGGTIAKNIQYF. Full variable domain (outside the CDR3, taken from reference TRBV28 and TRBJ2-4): DVKVTQSSRYLVKRTGEKVFLECVQDMDHENMFWYRQDPGLGLRLIYFSYDVKMKEKGDIPEGYSVSREKKERFSLILESASTNQTSMYLCASSLGGTIAKNIQYFGAGTRLSVL.

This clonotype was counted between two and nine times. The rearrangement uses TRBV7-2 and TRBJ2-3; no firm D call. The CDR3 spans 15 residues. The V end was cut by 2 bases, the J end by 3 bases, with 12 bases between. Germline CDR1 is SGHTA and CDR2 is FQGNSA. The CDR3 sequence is CASSLMGVGTDTQYF. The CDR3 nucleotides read TGTGCCAGCAGCTTAATGGGTGTGGGTACAGATACGCAGTATTTT.

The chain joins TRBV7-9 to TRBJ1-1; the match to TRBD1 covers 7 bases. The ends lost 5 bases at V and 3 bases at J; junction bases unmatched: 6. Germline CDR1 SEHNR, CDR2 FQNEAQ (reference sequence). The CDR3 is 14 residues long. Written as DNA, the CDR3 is TGTGCCAGCAGCCACCAGGGGGAAGACACTGAAGCTTTCTTT. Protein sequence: CASSHQGEDTEAFF.

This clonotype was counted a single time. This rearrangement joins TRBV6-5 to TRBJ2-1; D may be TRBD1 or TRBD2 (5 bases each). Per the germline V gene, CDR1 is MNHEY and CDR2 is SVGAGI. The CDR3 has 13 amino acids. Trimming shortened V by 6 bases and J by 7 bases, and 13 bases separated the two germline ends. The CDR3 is CASSRDLSNEQFF. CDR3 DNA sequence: TGTGCCAGCAGCCGGGACCTGTCAAATGAGCAGTTCTTC.

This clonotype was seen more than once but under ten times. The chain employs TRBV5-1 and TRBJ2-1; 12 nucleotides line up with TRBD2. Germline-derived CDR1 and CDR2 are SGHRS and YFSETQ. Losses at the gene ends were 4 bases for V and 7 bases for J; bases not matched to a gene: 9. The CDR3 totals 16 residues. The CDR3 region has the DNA TGCGCCAGCAGCCCTCGCCTAGCGGGAGGGAGTAATGAGCAGTTCTTC. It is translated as CASSPRLAGGSNEQFF. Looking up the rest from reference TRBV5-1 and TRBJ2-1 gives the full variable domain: KAGVTQTPRYLIKTRGQQVTLSCSPISGHRSVSWYQQTPGQGLQFLFEYFSETQRNKGNFPGRFSGRQFSNSRSEMNVSTLELGDSALYLCASSPRLAGGSNEQFFGPGTRLTVL.

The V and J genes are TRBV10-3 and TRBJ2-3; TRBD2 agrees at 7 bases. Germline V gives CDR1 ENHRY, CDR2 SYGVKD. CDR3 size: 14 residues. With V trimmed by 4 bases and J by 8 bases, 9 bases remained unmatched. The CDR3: CAISGGRGLVTQYF. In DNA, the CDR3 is TGTGCCATCAGTGGAGGGAGGGGACTTGTTACGCAGTATTTT.

DNA for the CDR3: TGCAGCGTTGACCCGGGACAGGGACTCGATGAGCAGTACTTC. The encoded protein is CSVDPGQGLDEQYF. The rearrangement uses TRBV29-1 and TRBJ2-7; 9 bases map to TRBD1. This CDR3 spans 14 amino acids. Losses at the gene ends were 3 bases for V and 7 bases for J; bases not matched to a gene: 10. Looked up from germline, CDR1 is SQVTM and CDR2 is ANQGSEA.

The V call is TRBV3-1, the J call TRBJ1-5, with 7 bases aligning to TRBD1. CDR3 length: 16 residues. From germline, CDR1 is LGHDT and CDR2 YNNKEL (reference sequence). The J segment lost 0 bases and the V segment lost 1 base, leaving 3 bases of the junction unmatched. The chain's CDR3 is CASSQGGQYSNQPQHF. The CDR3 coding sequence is TGTGCCAGCAGCCAAGGGGGACAGTATAGCAATCAGCCCCAGCATTTT.

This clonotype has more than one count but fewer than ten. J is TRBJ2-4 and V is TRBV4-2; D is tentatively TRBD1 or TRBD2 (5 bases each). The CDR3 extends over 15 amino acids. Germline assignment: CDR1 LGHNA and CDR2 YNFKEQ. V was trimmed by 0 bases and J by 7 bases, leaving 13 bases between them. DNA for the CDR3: TGTGCCAGCAGCCAAGATGTGGGGGTGGGGAACATTCAGTACTTC. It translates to CASSQDVGVGNIQYF.

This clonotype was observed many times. This chain's CDR3 is CASSLGGYYEQYF. The CDR3 DNA is TGTGCCAGCAGCTTAGGGGGGTACTACGAGCAGTACTTC. The chain joins TRBV7-2 to TRBJ2-7; the D call may be TRBD1 or TRBD2 (5 bases each). From germline, CDR1 is SGHTA and CDR2 FQGNSA. This CDR3 region has 13 residues. Trimming removed 1 base at V and 3 bases at J, with 7 bases between.